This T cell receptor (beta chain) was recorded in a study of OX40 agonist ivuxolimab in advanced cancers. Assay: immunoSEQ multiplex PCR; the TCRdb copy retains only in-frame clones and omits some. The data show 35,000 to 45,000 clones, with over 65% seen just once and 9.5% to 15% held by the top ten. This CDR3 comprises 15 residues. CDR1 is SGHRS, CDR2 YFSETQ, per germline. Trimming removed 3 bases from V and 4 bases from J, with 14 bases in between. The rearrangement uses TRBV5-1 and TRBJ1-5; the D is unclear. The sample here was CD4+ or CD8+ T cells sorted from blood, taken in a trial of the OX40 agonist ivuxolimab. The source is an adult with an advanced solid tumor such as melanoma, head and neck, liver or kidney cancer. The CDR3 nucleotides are TGCGCCAGCAGCTCGAGGCCGGGAGGTAATCAGCCCCAGCATTTT. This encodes CASSSRPGGNQPQHF. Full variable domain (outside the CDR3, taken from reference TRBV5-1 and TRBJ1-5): KAGVTQTPRYLIKTRGQQVTLSCSPISGHRSVSWYQQTPGQGLQFLFEYFSETQRNKGNFPGRFSGRQFSNSRSEMNVSTLELGDSALYLCASSSRPGGNQPQHFGDGTRLSIL.